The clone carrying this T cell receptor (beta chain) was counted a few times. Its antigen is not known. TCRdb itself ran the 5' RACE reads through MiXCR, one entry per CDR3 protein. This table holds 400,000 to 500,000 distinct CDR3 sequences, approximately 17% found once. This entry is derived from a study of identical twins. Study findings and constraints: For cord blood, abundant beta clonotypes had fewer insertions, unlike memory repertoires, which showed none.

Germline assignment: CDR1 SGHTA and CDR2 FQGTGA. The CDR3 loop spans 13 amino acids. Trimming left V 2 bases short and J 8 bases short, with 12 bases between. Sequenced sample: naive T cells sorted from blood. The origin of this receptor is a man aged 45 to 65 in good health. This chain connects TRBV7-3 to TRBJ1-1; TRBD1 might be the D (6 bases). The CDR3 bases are TGTGCCAGCAGCTTAGGACAGCCCTCGGAAGCTTTCTTT. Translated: CASSLGQPSEAFF.